These 13 T cell receptor beta chains share one sample of origin, sequenced in a study of spatial heterogeneity in lung cancer (dated by TCRdb to between 2018 and 2021). The library relied on 5' RACE. Sequencing instrument: NextSeq 500. TCRdb itself trimmed the public reads at Q25 with fastp, ran MiXCR and retained productive beta chains. Merged by CDR3 protein, the rows form single entries marked with the most common genes and DNA. The sample includes 85,000 to 100,000 distinct CDR3 sequences, with about an eighth observed a single time. Together, the top ten hold just over 40% of the sample. The time point label of this sample denotes: sample taken at primary tumor resection. The input for sequencing was PBMCs, taken at surgery. The receptors shown here come from a male donor with early-stage non-small cell lung cancer.

This clonotype appeared a few times. The chain combines TRBV28 with TRBJ1-5; a weak D match, TRBD1 (5 bases). V lost 2 bases and J 3 bases, leaving 11 bases between the germline ends. CDR1 and CDR2 (germline): MDHEN, SYDVKM. The length of the CDR3 is 15 residues. The CDR3 region has the DNA TGTGCCAGCAGTTTACCCCAGGGACTCAATCAGCCCCAGCATTTT. It specifies CASSLPQGLNQPQHF.

The chain employs TRBV28 and TRBJ2-3, with 7 bases aligning to TRBD1. CDR1 is MDHEN and CDR2 is SYDVKM in the germline V gene. V lost 1 base to trimming and J lost 6 bases; unmatched junction nucleotides: 4. This CDR3 comprises 14 residues. The CDR3 sequence is CASSLFGRGDTQYF. The CDR3 DNA sequence: TGTGCCAGCAGTTTATTTGGCAGGGGGGATACGCAGTATTTT. Full variable domain (remainder filled in from reference TRBV28 and TRBJ2-3): DVKVTQSSRYLVKRTGEKVFLECVQDMDHENMFWYRQDPGLGLRLIYFSYDVKMKEKGDIPEGYSVSREKKERFSLILESASTNQTSMYLCASSLFGRGDTQYFGPGTRLTVL.

The chain is built from TRBV6-2 or TRBV6-3 and TRBJ1-5; D may be TRBD1 (5 bases). The CDR3 spans 13 residues. V was clipped by 5 bases and J by 2 bases, with 7 bases between them. Looked up from germline, CDR1 is MNHEY and CDR2 is SVGEGT. Written as DNA, the CDR3 is TGTGCCAGCAGTGTGACAGGCAATCAGCCCCAGCATTTT. Encoded protein: CASSVTGNQPQHF.

This chain connects TRBV4-2 to TRBJ2-5; tentatively, D is TRBD2 (6 bases). V lost 0 bases and J 4 bases, leaving 9 bases between the germline ends. The CDR3 contains 14 residues. CDR1 LGHNA and CDR2 YNFKEQ come from the germline V gene. The CDR3 coding sequence is TGTGCCAGCAGCCAAGAAAAACTAGCAGAGACCCAGTACTTC. This codes for CASSQEKLAETQYF.

This chain uses TRBV24-1 with TRBJ1-2; 10 nucleotides match TRBD1. Germline-derived CDR1 and CDR2 are KGHDR and SFDVKD. V was clipped by 4 bases and J by 1 base; unmatched bases: 8. This CDR3 has 17 residues. The CDR3, as DNA: TGTGCCACCAGTGAGTCAGGACAGGGGGGCATTAACTATGGCTACACCTTC. Protein: CATSESGQGGINYGYTF.

At least ten counts were recorded for this clonotype. The V gene is TRBV28, the J gene TRBJ2-7; 8 bases agree with TRBD2. The J segment lost 2 bases and the V segment lost 7 bases, leaving 7 bases of the junction unmatched. Looked up from germline, CDR1 is MDHEN and CDR2 is SYDVKM. The CDR3 length is 14 residues. CDR3 DNA: TGTGCCAGCATGTCCGGGAGGGACCCCTACGAGCAGTACTTC. Residues: CASMSGRDPYEQYF.

This clonotype has at least ten counts. DNA of the CDR3: TGTGCCAGCAGCTTATCCCTACAACTCACCGGGGAGCTGTTTTTT. The encoded protein is CASSLSLQLTGELFF. The chain couples TRBV7-2 to TRBJ2-2, with D uncertain. Germline assignment: CDR1 SGHTA and CDR2 FQGNSA. V was pared by 2 bases and J by 4 bases, with 11 bases between. The CDR3 runs to 15 residues.

The gene calls are TRBV5-6 and TRBJ2-3; D remains unclear. Trimming took off 2 bases at V and 1 base at J, with 11 bases between the two ends. This CDR3 is built from 15 residues. Looked up from germline, CDR1 is SGHDT and CDR2 is YYEEEE. In DNA, the CDR3 is TGTGCCAGCAGCTTAGGCGACTGGGGCACAGATACGCAGTATTTT. It yields the protein CASSLGDWGTDTQYF.

This chain connects TRBV20-1 to TRBJ2-7, with TRBD2 matching over 8 bases. Germline trimming cut 4 bases from V and 6 bases from J; bases unmatched to any gene: 8. CDR1 is DFQATT and CDR2 is SNEGSKA in the germline V gene (reference sequence). The CDR3 consists of 13 residues. CDR3 amino acids: CSANNGGAGEQYF. CDR3 in DNA: TGCAGTGCTAATAACGGGGGGGCCGGCGAGCAGTACTTC.

The gene calls are TRBV7-2 and TRBJ2-5, with D perhaps TRBD2 (6 bases). Per germline, CDR1 SGHTA and CDR2 FQGNSA. Deletions cut 2 bases from V and 3 bases from J, with 10 bases between. The CDR3 loop spans 14 amino acids. CDR3: CASSLWRAKETQYF. CDR3 DNA sequence: TGTGCCAGCAGCTTATGGAGGGCAAAAGAGACCCAGTACTTC.

This clonotype was counted a few times. This chain joins TRBV7-9 and TRBJ1-2; D not certain. The V and J ends lost 1 base and 4 bases respectively, with 4 bases between them. This CDR3 contains 12 residues. The germline CDR1 and CDR2 sequences are SEHNR and FQNEAQ (reference sequence). Here the CDR3 DNA reads TGTGCCAGCAGCTTAGACAGCTATGGCTACACCTTC. Its translation: CASSLDSYGYTF.

This clonotype showed up just once. This sequence joins TRBV20-1 and TRBJ2-5; the match to TRBD2 covers 10 bases. V was clipped by 2 bases and J by 0 bases; unmatched bases: 12. The CDR3 is 18 residues long. Germline values: CDR1 DFQATT, CDR2 SNEGSKA (reference sequence). The chain's CDR3 is CSARLLASGGPNQETQYF. The DNA of the CDR3 is TGCAGTGCTAGACTCTTGGCTAGCGGGGGCCCGAACCAAGAGACCCAGTACTTC.

The chain uses TRBV5-1 and TRBJ2-3; D is possibly TRBD2 (6 bases). CDR1 is SGHRS, CDR2 YFSETQ, per germline. Trimming stripped 0 bases from V and 0 bases from J, with 11 bases between. This CDR3 contains 16 residues. The CDR3 region has the DNA TGCGCCAGCAGCTTGGCACGGGGGAGCAGCACAGATACGCAGTATTTT. Translating gives CASSLARGSSTDTQYF.